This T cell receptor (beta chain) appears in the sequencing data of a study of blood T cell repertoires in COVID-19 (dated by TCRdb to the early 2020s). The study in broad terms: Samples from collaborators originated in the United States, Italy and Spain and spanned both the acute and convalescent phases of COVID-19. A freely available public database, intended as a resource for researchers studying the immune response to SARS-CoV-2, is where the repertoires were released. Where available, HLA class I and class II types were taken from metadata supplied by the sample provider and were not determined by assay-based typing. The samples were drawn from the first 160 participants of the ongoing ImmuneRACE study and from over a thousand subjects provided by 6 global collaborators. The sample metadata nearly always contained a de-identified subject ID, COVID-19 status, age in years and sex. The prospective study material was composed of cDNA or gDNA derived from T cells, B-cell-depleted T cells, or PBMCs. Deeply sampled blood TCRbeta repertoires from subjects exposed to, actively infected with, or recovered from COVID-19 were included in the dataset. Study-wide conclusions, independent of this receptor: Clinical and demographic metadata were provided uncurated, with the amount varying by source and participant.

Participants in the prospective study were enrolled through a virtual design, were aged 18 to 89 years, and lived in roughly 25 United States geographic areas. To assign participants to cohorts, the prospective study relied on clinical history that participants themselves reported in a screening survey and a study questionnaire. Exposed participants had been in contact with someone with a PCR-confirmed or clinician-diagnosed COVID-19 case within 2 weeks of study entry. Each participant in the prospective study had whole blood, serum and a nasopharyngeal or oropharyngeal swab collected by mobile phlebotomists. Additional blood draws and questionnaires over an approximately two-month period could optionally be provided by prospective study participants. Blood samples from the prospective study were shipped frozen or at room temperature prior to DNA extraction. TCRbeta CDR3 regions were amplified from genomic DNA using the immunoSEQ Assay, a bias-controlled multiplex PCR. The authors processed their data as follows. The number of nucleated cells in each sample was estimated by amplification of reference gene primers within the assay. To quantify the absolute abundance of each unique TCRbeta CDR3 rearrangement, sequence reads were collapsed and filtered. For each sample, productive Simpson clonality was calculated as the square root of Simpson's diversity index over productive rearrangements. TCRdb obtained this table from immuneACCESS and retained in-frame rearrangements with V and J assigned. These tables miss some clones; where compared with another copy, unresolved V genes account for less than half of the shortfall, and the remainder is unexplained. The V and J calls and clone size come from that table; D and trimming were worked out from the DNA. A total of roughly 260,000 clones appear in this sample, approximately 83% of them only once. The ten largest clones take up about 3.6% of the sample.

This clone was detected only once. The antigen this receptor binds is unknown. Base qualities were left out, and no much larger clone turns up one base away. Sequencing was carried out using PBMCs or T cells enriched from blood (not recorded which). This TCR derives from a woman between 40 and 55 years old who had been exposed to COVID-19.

This receptor has the CDR3 CASSSTGSLGGYTF. The DNA sequence reads TGTGCCAGCAGTTCGACGGGTTCCCTAGGTGGCTACACCTTC. The chain is encoded by TRBV6-2 or TRBV6-3 joined to TRBJ1-2; no D gene can be assigned with confidence. For CDR1 and CDR2, the germline V gene lists MNHEY and SVGEGT. At the junction V is shortened by 4 bases and J by 7 bases, with 16 bases in between. Measured from the cysteine to the phenylalanine, the CDR3 is 14 residues long. CDR3 DNA is the only sequence kept; it has 42 bases, read in frame from the first base.